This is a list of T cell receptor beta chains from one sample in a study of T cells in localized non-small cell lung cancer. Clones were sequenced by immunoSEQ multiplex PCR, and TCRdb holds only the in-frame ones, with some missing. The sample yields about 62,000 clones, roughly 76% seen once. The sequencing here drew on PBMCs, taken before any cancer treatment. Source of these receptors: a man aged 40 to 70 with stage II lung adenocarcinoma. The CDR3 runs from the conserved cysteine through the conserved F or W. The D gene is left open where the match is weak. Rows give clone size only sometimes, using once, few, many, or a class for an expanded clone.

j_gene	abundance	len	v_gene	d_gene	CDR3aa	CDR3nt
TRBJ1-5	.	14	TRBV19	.	CASSTQTGNQPQHF	TGTGCCAGTAGTACCCAGACAGGCAATCAGCCCCAGCATTTT
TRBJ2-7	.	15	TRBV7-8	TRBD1	CASSLADRAAYEQYF	TGTGCCAGCAGCTTAGCGGACAGGGCCGCCTACGAGCAGTACTTC
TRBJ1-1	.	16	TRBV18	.	CASSPPNGVLGTEAFF	TGTGCCAGCTCACCACCTAATGGGGTATTGGGCACTGAAGCTTTCTTT
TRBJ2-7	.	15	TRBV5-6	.	CASSLGGLGQDEQYF	TGTGCCAGCAGCTTGGGGGGATTAGGGCAGGACGAGCAGTACTTC
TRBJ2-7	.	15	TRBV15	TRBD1	CATSSAGQGAYEQYF	TGTGCCACCAGCAGCGCGGGACAGGGGGCTTACGAGCAGTACTTC
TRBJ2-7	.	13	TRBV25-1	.	CASSEPERREQYF	TGTGCCAGCAGTGAACCCGAGAGGCGGGAGCAGTACTTC
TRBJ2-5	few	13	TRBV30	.	CAWSGTVIETQYF	TGTGCCTGGAGTGGGACAGTAATAGAGACCCAGTACTTC
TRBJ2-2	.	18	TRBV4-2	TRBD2	CASSPQTVGLGRAGELFF	TGTGCCAGCAGCCCCCAGACAGTGGGACTAGGAAGGGCCGGGGAGCTGTTTTTT
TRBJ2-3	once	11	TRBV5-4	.	CASSSTDTQYF	TGTGCCAGCAGCTCCACAGATACGCAGTATTTT
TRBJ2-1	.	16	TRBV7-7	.	CASSNTPGEGYNEQFF	TGTGCTAGCAGCAATACCCCAGGGGAGGGCTACAATGAGCAGTTCTTC
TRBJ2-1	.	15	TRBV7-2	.	CASSRQFRSYNEQFF	TGTGCCAGCAGCCGACAGTTTCGCTCCTACAATGAGCAGTTCTTC
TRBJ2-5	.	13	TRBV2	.	CASTPRATETQYF	TGTGCCAGCACTCCCCGGGCGACAGAGACCCAGTACTTC
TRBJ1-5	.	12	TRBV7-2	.	CASSLDAFSQHF	TGTGCCAGCAGCTTAGATGCGTTCTCCCAGCATTTT
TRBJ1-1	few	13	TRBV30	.	CACSAGVNTEAFF	TGTGCCTGCTCTGCGGGAGTGAACACTGAAGCTTTCTTT
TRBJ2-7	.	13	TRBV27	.	CASRIRPAYEQYF	TGTGCCAGCAGAATAAGACCCGCCTACGAGCAGTACTTC
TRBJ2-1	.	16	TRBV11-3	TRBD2	CASSLIGTSGRHEQFF	TGTGCCAGCAGCTTAATTGGGACTAGCGGGAGACATGAGCAGTTCTTC
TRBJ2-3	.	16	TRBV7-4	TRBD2	CASSSGLAVSTDTQYF	TGTGCCAGCAGCTCAGGACTAGCGGTGAGCACAGATACGCAGTATTTT
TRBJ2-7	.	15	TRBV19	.	CASSIGRGLLYEQYF	TGTGCCAGTAGTATAGGGAGGGGACTCCTCTACGAGCAGTACTTC
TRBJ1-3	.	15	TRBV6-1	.	CASSEQVPRGNTIYF	TGTGCCAGCAGTGAACAGGTCCCCCGGGGAAACACCATATATTTT
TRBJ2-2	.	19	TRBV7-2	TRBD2	CASSPFVIAGEGGTGELFF	TGTGCCAGCAGCCCTTTCGTAATAGCGGGAGAGGGGGGGACCGGGGAGCTGTTTTTT
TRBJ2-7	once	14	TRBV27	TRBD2	CASKVAGASYEQYF	TGTGCCAGCAAGGTAGCGGGTGCCTCCTACGAGCAGTACTTC
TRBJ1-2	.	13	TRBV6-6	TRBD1	CASKAGGGDGYTF	TGTGCCAGCAAAGCGGGAGGGGGCGACGGCTACACCTTC
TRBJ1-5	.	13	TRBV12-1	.	CASSAGGPSAQHF	TGTGCCAGCAGCGCTGGGGGCCCATCAGCCCAGCATTTT
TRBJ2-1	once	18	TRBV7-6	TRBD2	CASSFPRTSGNSYNEQFF	TGTGCCAGCAGCTTCCCGCGGACTAGCGGGAATTCCTACAATGAGCAGTTCTTC
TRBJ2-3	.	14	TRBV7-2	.	CASRARLSTDTQYF	TGTGCCAGCAGGGCCCGACTCAGCACAGATACGCAGTATTTT
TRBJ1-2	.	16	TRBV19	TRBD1	CASSITQGAPNYGYTF	TGTGCCAGTAGCATAACTCAGGGGGCGCCTAACTATGGCTACACCTTC
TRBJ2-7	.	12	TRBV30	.	CAWSVQRYEQYF	TGTGCCTGGAGTGTACAGAGATACGAGCAGTACTTC
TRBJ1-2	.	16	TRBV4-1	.	CASSQDRWGGGYGYTF	TGCGCCAGCAGCCAAGATAGGTGGGGGGGAGGCTATGGCTACACCTTC
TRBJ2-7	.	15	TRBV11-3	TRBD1	CASSQRTGMTYEQYF	TGTGCCAGCAGCCAACGGACAGGGATGACCTACGAGCAGTACTTC
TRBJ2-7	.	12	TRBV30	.	CAWTLGGNEQYF	TGTGCCTGGACCCTGGGGGGAAACGAGCAGTACTTC
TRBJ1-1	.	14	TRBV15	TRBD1	CATSTRDRSTEAFF	TGTGCCACCAGCACTCGGGACAGGAGCACTGAAGCTTTCTTT
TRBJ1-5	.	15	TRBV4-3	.	CASSQDGDSNQPQHF	TGCGCCAGCAGCCAAGATGGTGATAGCAATCAGCCCCAGCATTTT
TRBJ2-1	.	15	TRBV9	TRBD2	CASSLLAGVGNEQFF	TGTGCCAGCAGCTTACTAGCGGGAGTGGGGAATGAGCAGTTCTTC
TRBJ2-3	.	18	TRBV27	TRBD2	CASSLFSGLAGIADTQYF	TGTGCCAGCAGTTTATTCTCCGGACTAGCGGGAATCGCGGATACGCAGTATTTT
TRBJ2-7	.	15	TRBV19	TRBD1	CASSSPGTGPYEQYF	TGTGCCAGTAGTTCACCCGGGACAGGCCCTTACGAGCAGTACTTC
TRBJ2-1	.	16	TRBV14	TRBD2	CASSQGLADLRNEQFF	TGTGCCAGCAGCCAGGGACTAGCGGACCTCAGGAATGAGCAGTTCTTC
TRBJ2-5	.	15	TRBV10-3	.	CAISESNRAGETQYF	TGTGCCATCAGTGAGTCGAACCGGGCGGGGGAGACCCAGTACTTC
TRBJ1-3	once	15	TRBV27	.	CASRGQGLSGNTIYF	TGTGCCAGCCGCGGGCAGGGTCTATCTGGAAACACCATATATTTT
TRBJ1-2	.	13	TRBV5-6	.	CASSLAAGYGYTF	TGTGCCAGCAGCTTGGCGGCAGGCTATGGCTACACCTTC
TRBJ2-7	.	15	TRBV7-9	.	CASSSYGVPTYEQYF	TGTGCCAGCAGCTCCTATGGGGTCCCCACCTACGAGCAGTACTTC
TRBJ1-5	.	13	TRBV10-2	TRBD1	CASRQGAGQPQHF	TGCGCCAGCAGACAGGGGGCAGGGCAGCCCCAGCATTTT
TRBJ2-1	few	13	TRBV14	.	CASSPRGYNEQFF	TGTGCCAGCAGCCCCCGGGGCTACAATGAGCAGTTCTTC
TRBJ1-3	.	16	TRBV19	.	CASTTTDATSGNTIYF	TGTGCCAGTACCACCACCGACGCGACCTCTGGAAACACCATATATTTT
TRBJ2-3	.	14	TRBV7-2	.	CASSLYPSTDTQYF	TGTGCCAGCAGCTTATACCCCAGCACAGATACGCAGTATTTT
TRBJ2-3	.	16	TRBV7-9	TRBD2	CASSYPTSGRTDTQYF	TGTGCCAGCAGTTACCCGACTAGCGGCCGCACAGATACGCAGTATTTT
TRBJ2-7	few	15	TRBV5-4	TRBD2	CASSAPGLEGYEQYF	TGTGCCAGCAGCGCACCGGGACTAGAGGGCTACGAGCAGTACTTC
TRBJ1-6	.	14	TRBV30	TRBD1	CAWSSGQRNVPLHF	TGTGCCTGGAGTTCGGGACAGAGAAATGTTCCCCTCCACTTT
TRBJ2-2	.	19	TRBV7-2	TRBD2	CASSFRNPWTSGSGGELFF	TGTGCCAGCAGCTTCAGAAACCCCTGGACTAGCGGGAGTGGAGGGGAGCTGTTTTTT
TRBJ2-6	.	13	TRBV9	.	CASRNSGANVLTF	TGTGCCAGCAGAAACTCTGGGGCCAACGTCCTGACTTTC
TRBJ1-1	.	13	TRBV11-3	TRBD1	CASSLVGQGVAFF	TGTGCCAGCAGCTTAGTTGGACAGGGCGTAGCTTTCTTT
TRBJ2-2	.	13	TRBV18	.	CASSPSGAGELFF	TGTGCCAGCTCACCTTCGGGGGCCGGGGAGCTGTTTTTT
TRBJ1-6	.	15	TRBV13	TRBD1	CASSLGDREESPLHF	TGTGCCAGCAGCTTAGGGGACAGGGAAGAATCACCCCTCCACTTT
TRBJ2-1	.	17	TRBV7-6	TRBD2	CASSPRILAGGSNEQFF	TGTGCCAGCAGCCCTAGAATACTAGCGGGAGGGTCCAATGAGCAGTTCTTC
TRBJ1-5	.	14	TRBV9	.	CASSGGQSNQPQHF	TGTGCCAGCAGCGGCGGACAGAGCAATCAGCCCCAGCATTTT